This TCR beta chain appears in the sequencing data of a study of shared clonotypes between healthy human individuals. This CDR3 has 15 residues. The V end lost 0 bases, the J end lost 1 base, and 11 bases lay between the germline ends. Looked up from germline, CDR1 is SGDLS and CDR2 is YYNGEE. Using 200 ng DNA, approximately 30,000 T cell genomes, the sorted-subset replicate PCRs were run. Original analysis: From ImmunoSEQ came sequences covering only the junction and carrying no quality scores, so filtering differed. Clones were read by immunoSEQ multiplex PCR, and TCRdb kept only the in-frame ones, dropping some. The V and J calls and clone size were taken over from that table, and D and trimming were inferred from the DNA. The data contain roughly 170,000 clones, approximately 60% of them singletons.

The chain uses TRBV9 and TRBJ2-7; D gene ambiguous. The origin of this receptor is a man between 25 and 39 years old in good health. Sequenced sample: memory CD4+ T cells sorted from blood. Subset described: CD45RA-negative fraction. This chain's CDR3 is CASSVGVGHSYEQYF. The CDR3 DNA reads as TGTGCCAGCAGCGTAGGCGTAGGGCATTCCTACGAGCAGTACTTC.